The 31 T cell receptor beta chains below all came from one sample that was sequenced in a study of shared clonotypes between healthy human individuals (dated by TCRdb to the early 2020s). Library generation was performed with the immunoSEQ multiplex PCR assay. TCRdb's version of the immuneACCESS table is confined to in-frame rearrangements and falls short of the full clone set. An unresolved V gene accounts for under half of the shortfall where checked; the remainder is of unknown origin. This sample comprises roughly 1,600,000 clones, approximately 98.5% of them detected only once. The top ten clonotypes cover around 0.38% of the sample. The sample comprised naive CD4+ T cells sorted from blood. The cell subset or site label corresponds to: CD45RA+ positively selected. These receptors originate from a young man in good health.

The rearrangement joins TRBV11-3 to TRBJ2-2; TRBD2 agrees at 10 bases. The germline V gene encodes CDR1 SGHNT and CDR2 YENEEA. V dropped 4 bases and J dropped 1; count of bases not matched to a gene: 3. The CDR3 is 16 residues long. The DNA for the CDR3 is TGTGCCAGCAGCTCCCCTAGCGGGAGGAACACCGGGGAGCTGTTTTTT. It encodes CASSSPSGRNTGELFF. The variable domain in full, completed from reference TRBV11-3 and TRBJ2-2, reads EAGVVQSPRYKIIEKKQPVAFWCNPISGHNTLYWYLQNLGQGPELLIRYENEEAVDDSQLPKDRFSAERLKGVDSTLKIQPAELGDSAVYLCASSSPSGRNTGELFFGEGSRLTVL.

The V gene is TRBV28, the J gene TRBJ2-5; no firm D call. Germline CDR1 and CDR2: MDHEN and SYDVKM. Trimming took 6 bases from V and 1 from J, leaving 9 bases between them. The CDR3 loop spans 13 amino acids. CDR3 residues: CASSPQVQETQYF. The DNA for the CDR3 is TGTGCCAGCAGCCCGCAGGTCCAAGAGACCCAGTACTTC.

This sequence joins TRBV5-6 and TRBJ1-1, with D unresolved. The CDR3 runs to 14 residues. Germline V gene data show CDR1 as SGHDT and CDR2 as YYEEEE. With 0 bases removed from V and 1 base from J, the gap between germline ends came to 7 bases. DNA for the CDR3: TGTGCCAGCAGCTTGGGTCAGACGAACACTGAAGCTTTCTTT. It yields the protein CASSLGQTNTEAFF.

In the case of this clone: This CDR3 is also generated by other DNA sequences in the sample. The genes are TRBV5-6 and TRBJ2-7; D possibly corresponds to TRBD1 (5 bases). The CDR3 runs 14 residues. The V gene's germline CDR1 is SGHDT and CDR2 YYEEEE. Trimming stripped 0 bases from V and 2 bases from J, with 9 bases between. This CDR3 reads CASSLDRTTYEQYF. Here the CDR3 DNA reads TGTGCCAGCAGCTTGGATAGGACAACCTACGAGCAGTACTTC.

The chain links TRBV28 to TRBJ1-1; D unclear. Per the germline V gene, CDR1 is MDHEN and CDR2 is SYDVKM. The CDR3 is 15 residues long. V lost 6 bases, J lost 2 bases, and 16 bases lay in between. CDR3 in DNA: TGTGCCAGCAGCCCCCCAGGAGGGCTTAACACTGAAGCTTTCTTT. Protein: CASSPPGGLNTEAFF.

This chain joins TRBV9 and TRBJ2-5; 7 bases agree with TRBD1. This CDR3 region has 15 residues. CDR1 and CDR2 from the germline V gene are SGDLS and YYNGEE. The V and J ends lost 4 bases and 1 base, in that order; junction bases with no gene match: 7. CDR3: CASSPGTAVQETQYF. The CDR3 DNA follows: TGTGCCAGCAGCCCCGGGACAGCGGTCCAAGAGACCCAGTACTTC.

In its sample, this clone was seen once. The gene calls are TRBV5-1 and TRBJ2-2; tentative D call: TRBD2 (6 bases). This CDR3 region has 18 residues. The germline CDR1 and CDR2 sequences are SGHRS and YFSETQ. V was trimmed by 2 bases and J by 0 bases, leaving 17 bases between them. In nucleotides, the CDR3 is TGCGCCAGCAGCTTAGTGGACGCGGGAAGACCGAACACCGGGGAGCTGTTTTTT. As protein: CASSLVDAGRPNTGELFF.

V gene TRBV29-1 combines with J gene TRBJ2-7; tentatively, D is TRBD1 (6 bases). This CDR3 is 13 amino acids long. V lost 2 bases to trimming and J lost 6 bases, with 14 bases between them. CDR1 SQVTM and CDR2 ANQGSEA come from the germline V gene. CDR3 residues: CSVETGYSFEQYF. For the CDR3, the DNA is TGCAGCGTTGAAACAGGGTATTCGTTCGAGCAGTACTTC.

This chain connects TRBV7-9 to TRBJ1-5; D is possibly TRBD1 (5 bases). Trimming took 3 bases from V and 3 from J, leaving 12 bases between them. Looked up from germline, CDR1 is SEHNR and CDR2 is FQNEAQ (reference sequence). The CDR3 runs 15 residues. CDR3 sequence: CASSLSTADNQPQHF. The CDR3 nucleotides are TGTGCCAGCAGCTTGTCGACAGCCGACAATCAGCCCCAGCATTTT. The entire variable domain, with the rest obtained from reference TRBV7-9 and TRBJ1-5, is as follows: DTGVSQNPRHKITKRGQNVTFRCDPISEHNRLYWYRQTLGQGPEFLTYFQNEAQLEKSRLLSDRFSAERPKGSFSTLEIQRTEQGDSAMYLCASSLSTADNQPQHFGDGTRLSIL.

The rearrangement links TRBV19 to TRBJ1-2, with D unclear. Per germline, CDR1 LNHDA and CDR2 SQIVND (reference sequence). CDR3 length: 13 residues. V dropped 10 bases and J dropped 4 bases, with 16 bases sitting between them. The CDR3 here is CATGGLHAYGYTF. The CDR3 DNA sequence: TGTGCCACCGGTGGACTTCATGCCTATGGCTACACCTTC.

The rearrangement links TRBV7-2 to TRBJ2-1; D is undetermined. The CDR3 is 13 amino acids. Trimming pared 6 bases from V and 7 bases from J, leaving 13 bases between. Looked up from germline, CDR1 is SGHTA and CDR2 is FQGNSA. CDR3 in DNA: TGTGCCAGCAGGATGGCCTTCACTAATGAGCAGTTCTTC. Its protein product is CASRMAFTNEQFF.

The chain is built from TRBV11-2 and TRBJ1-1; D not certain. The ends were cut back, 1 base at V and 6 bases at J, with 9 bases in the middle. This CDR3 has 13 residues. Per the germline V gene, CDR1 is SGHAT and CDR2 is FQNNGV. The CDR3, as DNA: TGTGCCAGCAGCTTAGGTCGCATGGCTGAAGCTTTCTTT. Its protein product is CASSLGRMAEAFF.

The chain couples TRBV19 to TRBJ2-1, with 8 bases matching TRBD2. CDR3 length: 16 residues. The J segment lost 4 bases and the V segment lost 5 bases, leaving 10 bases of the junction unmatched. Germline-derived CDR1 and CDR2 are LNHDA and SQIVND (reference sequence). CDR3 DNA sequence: TGTGCCAGTAGTCGTCAAGCGGGAGTAGATTACAATGAGCAGTTCTTC. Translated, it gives CASSRQAGVDYNEQFF. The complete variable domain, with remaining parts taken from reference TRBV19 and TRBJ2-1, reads DGGITQSPKYLFRKEGQNVTLSCEQNLNHDAMYWYRQDPGQGLRLIYYSQIVNDFQKGDIAEGYSVSREKKESFPLTVTSAQKNPTAFYLCASSRQAGVDYNEQFFGPGTRLTVL.

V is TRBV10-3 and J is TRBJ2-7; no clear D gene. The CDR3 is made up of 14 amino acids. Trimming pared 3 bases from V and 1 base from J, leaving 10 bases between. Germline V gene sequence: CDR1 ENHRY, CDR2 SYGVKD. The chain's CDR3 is CAISDELGSYEQYF. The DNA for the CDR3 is TGTGCCATCAGTGATGAATTAGGGTCCTACGAGCAGTACTTC.

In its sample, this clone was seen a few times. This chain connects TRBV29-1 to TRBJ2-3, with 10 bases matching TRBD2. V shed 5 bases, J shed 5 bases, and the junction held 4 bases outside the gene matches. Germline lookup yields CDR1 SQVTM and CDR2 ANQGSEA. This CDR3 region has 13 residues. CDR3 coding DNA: TGCAGCGTTAGCGGGAGGGCCCAAGATACGCAGTATTTT. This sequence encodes CSVSGRAQDTQYF.

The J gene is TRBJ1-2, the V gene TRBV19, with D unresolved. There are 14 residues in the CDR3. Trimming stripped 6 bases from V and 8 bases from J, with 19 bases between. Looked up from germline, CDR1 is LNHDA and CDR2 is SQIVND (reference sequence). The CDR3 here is CASSRERTSQGYTF. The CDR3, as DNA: TGTGCCAGTAGCCGAGAGAGGACTTCGCAAGGCTACACCTTC.

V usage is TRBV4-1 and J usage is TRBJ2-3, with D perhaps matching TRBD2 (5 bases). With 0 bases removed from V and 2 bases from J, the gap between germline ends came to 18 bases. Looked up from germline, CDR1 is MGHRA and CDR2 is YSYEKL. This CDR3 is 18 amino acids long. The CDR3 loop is CASSQDPPEGRFTDTQYF. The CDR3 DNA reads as TGCGCCAGCAGCCAAGATCCCCCTGAGGGCAGGTTCACAGATACGCAGTATTTT.

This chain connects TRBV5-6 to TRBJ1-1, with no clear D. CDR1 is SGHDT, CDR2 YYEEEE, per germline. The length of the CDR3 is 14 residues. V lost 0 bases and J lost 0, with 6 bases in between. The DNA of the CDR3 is TGTGCCAGCAGCTTGGAGGGAATGAACACTGAAGCTTTCTTT. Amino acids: CASSLEGMNTEAFF.

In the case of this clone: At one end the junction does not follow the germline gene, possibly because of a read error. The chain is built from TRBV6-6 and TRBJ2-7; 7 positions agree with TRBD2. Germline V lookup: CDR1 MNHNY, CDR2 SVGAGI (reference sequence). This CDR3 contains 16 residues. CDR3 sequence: CASTYGAGALPYEQYF. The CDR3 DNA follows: TGTGCCAGCACTTACGGGGCGGGAGCCCTACCGTACGAGCAGTACTTC.

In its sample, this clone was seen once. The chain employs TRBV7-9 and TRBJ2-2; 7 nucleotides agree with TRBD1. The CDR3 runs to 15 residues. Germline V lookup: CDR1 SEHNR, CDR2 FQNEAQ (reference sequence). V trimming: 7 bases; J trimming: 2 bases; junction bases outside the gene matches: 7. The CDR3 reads CASKWDSLNTGELFF. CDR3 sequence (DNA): TGTGCCAGCAAATGGGACAGCTTAAACACCGGGGAGCTGTTTTTT.

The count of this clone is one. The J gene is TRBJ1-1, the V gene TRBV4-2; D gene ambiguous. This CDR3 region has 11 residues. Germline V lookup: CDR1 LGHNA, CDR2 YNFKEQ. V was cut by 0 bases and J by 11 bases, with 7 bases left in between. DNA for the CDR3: TGTGCCAGCAGCCAAGATGCTTGGGCTTTCTTT. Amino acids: CASSQDAWAFF.

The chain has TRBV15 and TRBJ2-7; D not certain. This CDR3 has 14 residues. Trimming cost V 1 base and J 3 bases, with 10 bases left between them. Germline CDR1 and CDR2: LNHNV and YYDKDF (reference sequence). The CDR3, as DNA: TGTGCCACCAGCAGAGTCGGAATTCTCTACGAGCAGTACTTC. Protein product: CATSRVGILYEQYF.

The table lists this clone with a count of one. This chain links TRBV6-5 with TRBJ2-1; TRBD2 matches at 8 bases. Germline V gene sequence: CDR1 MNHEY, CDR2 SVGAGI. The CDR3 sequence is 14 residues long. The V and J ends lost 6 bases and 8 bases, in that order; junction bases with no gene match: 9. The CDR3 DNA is TGTGCCAGCAGGACGGGAGGGCTGAGAGATGAGCAGTTCTTC. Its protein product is CASRTGGLRDEQFF.

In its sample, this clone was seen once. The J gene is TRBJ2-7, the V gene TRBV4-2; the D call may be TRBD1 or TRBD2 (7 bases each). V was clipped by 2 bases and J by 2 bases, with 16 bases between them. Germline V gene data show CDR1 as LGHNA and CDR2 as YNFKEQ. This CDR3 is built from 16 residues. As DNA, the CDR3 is TGTGCCAGCAGCCAACTATGGGAGGGGGCAACCTACGAGCAGTACTTC. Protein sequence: CASSQLWEGATYEQYF.

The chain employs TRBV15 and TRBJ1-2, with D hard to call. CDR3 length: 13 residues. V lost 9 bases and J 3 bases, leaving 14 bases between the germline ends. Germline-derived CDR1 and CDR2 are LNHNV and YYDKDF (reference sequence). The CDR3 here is CATTPRLDYGYTF. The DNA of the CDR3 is TGTGCCACGACGCCCCGATTGGACTATGGCTACACCTTC.

CDR3 region: CARGQGNTEAFF. The DNA for the CDR3 is TGTGCCAGAGGACAGGGGAACACTGAAGCTTTCTTT. V gene TRBV2 combines with J gene TRBJ1-1; 8 nucleotides agree with TRBD1. With V trimmed by 9 bases and J by 1 base, 1 base remained unmatched. This CDR3 has 12 residues. Per the germline V gene, CDR1 is SNHLY and CDR2 is FYNNEI.

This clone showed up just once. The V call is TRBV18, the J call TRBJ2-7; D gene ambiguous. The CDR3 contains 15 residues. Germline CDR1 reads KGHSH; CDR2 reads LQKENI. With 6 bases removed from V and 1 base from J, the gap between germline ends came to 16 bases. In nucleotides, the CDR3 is TGTGCCAGCTCCGCTAAAGAGGCCCTATCCTACGAGCAGTACTTC. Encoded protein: CASSAKEALSYEQYF.

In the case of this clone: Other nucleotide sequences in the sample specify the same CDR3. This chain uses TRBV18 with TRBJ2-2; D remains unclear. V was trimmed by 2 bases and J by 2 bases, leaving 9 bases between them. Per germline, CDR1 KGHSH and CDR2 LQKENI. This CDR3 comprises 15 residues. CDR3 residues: CASSPLGTNTGELFF. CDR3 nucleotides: TGTGCCAGCTCACCATTAGGAACAAACACCGGGGAGCTGTTTTTT.

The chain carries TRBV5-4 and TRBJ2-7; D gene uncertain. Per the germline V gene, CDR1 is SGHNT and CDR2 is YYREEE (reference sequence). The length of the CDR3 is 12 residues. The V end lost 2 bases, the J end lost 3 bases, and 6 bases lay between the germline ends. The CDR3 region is CASSLQNYEQYF. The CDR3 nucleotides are TGTGCCAGCAGCTTACAGAACTACGAGCAGTACTTC.

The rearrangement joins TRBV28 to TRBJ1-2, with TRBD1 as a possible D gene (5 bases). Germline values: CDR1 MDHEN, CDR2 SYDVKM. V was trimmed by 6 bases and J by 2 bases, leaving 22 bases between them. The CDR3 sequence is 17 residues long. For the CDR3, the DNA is TGTGCCAGCAGGGGGCCTACTGGTAGGATACAAAACTATGGCTACACCTTC. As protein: CASRGPTGRIQNYGYTF.

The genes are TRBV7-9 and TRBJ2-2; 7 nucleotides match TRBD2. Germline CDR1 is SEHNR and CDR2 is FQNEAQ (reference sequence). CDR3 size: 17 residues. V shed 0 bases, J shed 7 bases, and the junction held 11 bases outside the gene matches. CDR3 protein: CASSLAREAPEIGELFF. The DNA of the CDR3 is TGTGCCAGCAGCTTAGCTCGGGAGGCCCCGGAAATCGGGGAGCTGTTTTTT.